This T cell receptor beta chain was observed in a study of molecular identifiers for immune sequencing clone quantification. This CDR3 contains 17 residues. Germline V gene lookup returns CDR1 MNHEY and CDR2 SMNVEV (reference sequence). Previously published methods and listed TCR primers were used for the bulk TCR libraries. Via MiXCR, TCRdb re-called the PCR reads, giving one row per CDR3 protein. Of about 320,000 distinct CDR3 sequences in the sample, roughly 23% were seen once. Study outcomes and limitations: Spiked Jurkat TCR RNA equivalent to one cell reportedly surfaced among some 1 million naive cells. Because of identical TCR molecules sharing a barcode, sizes of highly expanded clones could be underestimated.

As regards this clonotype: Its antigen is as yet unknown. A read error may account for a junction end that differs from germline.

Sorted cells numbering roughly 18,000 to 1,100,000, with 10%, 30% or 50% RNA, yielded the naive CD8 libraries. This chain connects TRBV27 to TRBJ2-2; D perhaps matches TRBD1 (6 bases). The origin of this receptor is a human donor in good health. Some libraries in this study had Jurkat cell RNA spiked in. Sequences were obtained from naive CD8+ T cells from blood, with Jurkat cell RNA spiked in. Subset meaning: FACS-sorted CD8+CD4-CCR7+CD45RA+ naive T cells. For the CDR3, the DNA is TGTGCCGGCAGTTTATCGAGCAGGGGATCTGGCACCGGGGAGCTGTTTTTT. This translates into CAGSLSSRGSGTGELFF.